The clone carrying this TCR beta chain was recorded a few times. Its antigen is undetermined. Clones were sequenced by immunoSEQ multiplex PCR, and TCRdb holds only the in-frame ones, with some missing. This table holds over 10,000 clones, about 90% found once. The sample comes from a study of blood T cell dynamics during melanoma immunotherapy. Findings and caveats of the study: Clones driving repertoire changes may be melanoma-specific or general immune activation.

Time point denoted: pre-treatment baseline. Response was assessed by RECIST 1.1 at 12 weeks, except a couple of rapid progressors. Prior systemic cancer therapy, immunosuppressant use and other active malignancies excluded patients. The source was blood, collected from a patient treated with checkpoint blockade. The receptor comes from a human donor with melanoma.

CDR3 DNA sequence: TGCGCCAGCAGCTTCAACACCTTAAACTATGGCTACACCTTC. It encodes CASSFNTLNYGYTF. V gene TRBV5-1 combines with J gene TRBJ1-2, with D unresolved. CDR1 is SGHRS and CDR2 is YFSETQ in the germline V gene. This CDR3 spans 14 amino acids. Trimming cost V 2 bases and J 2 bases, with 10 bases left between them.